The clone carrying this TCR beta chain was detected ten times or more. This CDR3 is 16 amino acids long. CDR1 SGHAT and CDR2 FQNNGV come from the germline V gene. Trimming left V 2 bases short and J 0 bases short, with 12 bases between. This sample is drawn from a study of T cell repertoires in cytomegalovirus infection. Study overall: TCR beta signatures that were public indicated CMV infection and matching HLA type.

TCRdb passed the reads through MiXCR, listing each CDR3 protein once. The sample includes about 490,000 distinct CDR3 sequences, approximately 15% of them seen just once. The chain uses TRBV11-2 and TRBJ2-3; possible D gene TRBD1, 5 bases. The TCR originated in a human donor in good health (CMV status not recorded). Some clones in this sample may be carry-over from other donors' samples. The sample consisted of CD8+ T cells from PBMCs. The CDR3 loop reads CASSLRQRSSTDTQYF. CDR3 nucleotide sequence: TGTGCCAGCAGCTTAAGACAGAGATCTAGCACAGATACGCAGTATTTT.